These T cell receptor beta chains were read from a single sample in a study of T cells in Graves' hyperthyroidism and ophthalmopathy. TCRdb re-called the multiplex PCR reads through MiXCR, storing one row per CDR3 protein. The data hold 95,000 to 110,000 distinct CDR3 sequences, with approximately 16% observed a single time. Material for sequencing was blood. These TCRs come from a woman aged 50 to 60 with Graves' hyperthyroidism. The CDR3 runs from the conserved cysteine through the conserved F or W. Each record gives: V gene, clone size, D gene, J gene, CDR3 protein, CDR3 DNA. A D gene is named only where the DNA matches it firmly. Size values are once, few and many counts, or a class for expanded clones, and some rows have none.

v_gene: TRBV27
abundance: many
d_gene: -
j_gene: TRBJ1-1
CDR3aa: CASSSLSRGEAFF
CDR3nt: TGTGCCAGCAGTTCCCTGTCGCGAGGTGAAGCTTTCTTT

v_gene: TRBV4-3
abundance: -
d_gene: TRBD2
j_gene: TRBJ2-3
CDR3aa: CASSLQGGPGGDTQYF
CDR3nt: TGCGCCAGCAGCCTGCAGGGAGGACCGGGGGGAGATACGCAGTATTTT

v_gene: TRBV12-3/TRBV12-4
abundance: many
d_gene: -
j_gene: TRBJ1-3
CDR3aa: CASSFTGNSGNTIYF
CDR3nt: TGTGCCAGCAGTTTTACGGGGAACTCTGGAAACACCATATATTTT

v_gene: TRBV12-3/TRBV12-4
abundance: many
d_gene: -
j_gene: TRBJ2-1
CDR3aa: CASSSRTKGEQFF
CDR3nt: TGTGCCAGCAGTTCCCGGACCAAAGGGGAGCAGTTCTTC

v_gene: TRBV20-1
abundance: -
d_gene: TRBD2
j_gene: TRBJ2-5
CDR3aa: CSAPGTGTSGGQETQYF
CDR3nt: TGCAGTGCCCCCGGGACCGGGACTAGCGGGGGCCAAGAGACCCAGTACTTC

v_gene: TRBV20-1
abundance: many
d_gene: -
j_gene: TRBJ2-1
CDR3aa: CSAREYVNNEQFF
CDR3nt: TGCAGTGCTAGAGAGTACGTAAACAATGAGCAGTTCTTC

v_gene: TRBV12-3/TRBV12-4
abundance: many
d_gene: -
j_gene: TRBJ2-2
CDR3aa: CASSPPNTGELFF
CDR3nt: TGTGCCAGCAGTCCTCCAAACACCGGGGAGCTGTTTTTT

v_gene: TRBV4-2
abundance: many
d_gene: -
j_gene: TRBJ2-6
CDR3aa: CASSQDGGAGANVLTF
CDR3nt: TGTGCCAGCAGCCAAGACGGGGGCGCGGGGGCCAACGTCCTGACTTTC

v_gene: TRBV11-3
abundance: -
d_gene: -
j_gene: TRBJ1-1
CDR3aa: CASSLDTRKETEAFF
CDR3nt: TGTGCCAGCAGCCTAGATACCAGGAAGGAGACTGAAGCTTTCTTT

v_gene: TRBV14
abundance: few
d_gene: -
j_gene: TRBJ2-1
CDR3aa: CASSQGGNNEQFF
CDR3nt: TGTGCCAGCAGCCAAGGGGGGAACAATGAGCAGTTCTTC

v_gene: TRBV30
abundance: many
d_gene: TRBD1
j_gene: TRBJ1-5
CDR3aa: CAWSGVSDRGNQPQHF
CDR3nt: TGTGCCTGGAGCGGGGTTTCGGACAGGGGCAATCAGCCCCAGCATTTT

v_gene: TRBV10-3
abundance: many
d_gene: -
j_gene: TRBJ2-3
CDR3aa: CATSGRDTQYF
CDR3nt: TGTGCCACCTCGGGGAGGGATACGCAGTATTTT

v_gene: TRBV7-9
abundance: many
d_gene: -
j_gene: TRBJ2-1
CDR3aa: CASSLALVGEQFF
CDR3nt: TGTGCCAGCAGCTTAGCACTCGTTGGAGAGCAGTTCTTC

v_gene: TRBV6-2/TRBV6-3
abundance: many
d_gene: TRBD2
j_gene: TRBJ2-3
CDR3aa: CASSRAREGFPDTQYF
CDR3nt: TGTGCCAGCAGTAGGGCGCGGGAGGGCTTCCCAGATACGCAGTATTTT

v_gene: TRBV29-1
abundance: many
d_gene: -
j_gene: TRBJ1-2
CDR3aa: CSAVLNYGYTF
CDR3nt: TGCAGCGCCGTACTAAACTATGGCTACACCTTC

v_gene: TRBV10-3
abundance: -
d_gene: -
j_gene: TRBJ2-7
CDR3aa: CAIGQKSISSYEQYF
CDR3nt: TGTGCCATCGGACAGAAAAGTATTAGCTCCTACGAGCAGTACTTC

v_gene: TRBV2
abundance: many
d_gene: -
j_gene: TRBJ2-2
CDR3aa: CASSELTGELFF
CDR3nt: TGTGCCAGCAGTGAATTGACCGGGGAGCTGTTTTTT

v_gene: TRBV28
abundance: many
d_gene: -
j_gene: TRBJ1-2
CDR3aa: CASTIPGQRVVGTF
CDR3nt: TGTGCCAGCACCATTCCAGGACAGCGTGTGGTTGGCACCTTC

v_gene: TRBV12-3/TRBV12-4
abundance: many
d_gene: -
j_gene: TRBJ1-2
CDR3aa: CASSLGQIYGYTF
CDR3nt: TGTGCCAGCAGTCTAGGACAGATCTATGGCTACACCTTC

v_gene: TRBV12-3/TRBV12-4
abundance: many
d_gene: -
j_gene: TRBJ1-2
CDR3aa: CASSYSFKGLGYTF
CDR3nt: TGTGCCAGCAGTTACAGCTTCAAGGGATTGGGCTACACCTTC

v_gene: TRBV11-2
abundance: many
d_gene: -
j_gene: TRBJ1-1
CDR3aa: CASSLVRTDLNTEAFF
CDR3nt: TGTGCCAGCAGCTTAGTCCGGACAGACCTGAACACTGAAGCTTTCTTT

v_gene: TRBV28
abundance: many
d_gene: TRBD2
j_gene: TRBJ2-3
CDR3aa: CASLYSGDTDTQYF
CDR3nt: TGTGCCAGCTTATATAGCGGGGACACAGATACGCAGTATTTT